Shown below are 32 T cell receptor beta chains from a single sample sequenced in a study of blood T cell repertoires in COVID-19. Sequencing used immunoSEQ multiplex PCR; TCRdb keeps in-frame clones, though not all of them. This sample has around 250,000 clones; roughly 90% occur once, and the top ten carry around 2.2%. Sequenced input: peripheral blood. Receptors originate from a man aged 25 to 40 who had recovered from COVID-19.

The chain links TRBV7-9 to TRBJ2-1, with a possible D match to TRBD2 (7 bases). Trimming cost V 6 bases and J 7 bases, with 13 bases left between them. The germline CDR1 and CDR2 sequences are SEHNR and FQNEAQ (reference sequence). The CDR3 spans 13 residues. The CDR3 sequence: CASRGGGLNEQFF. Here the CDR3 DNA reads TGTGCCAGCAGGGGAGGGGGGTTGAATGAGCAGTTCTTC.

The chain links TRBV5-1 to TRBJ2-3; TRBD1 might be the D (6 bases). The V gene lost 3 bases and the J gene lost 2 bases, with 10 bases spanning the gap. The CDR3 covers 14 residues. Germline V gives CDR1 SGHRS, CDR2 YFSETQ. The CDR3: CASSSGVPTDTQYF. The CDR3 nucleotides read TGCGCCAGCAGCTCAGGGGTCCCCACAGATACGCAGTATTTT.

The chain carries TRBV6-2 or TRBV6-3 and TRBJ2-5; TRBD1 agrees at 9 bases. CDR1 MNHEY and CDR2 SVGEGT come from the germline V gene. Trimming cost V 6 bases and J 2 bases; bases outside gene matches: 7. This CDR3 is built from 15 residues. This chain's CDR3 is CASSRNRGPQETQYF. The CDR3 region has the DNA TGTGCCAGCAGCCGAAACAGGGGGCCTCAAGAGACCCAGTACTTC.

This clone was recorded once. V is TRBV16 and J is TRBJ2-7; no clear D. Trimming left V 1 base short and J 0 bases short, with 7 bases between. This CDR3 region has 14 residues. The V gene's germline CDR1 is KGHSY and CDR2 FQNENV. The chain's CDR3 is CASSQYQDSYEQYF. CDR3 DNA sequence: TGTGCCAGCAGCCAATATCAGGACTCCTACGAGCAGTACTTC.

The chain employs TRBV12-5 and TRBJ1-6; D might be TRBD1 (6 bases). With 0 bases removed from V and 6 bases from J, the gap between germline ends came to 12 bases. Germline V CDR1 and CDR2: LGHNT, FRNRAP. The CDR3 sequence is 16 residues long. CDR3 nucleotide sequence: TGTGCTAGTGGTTTGGTACCCCAGGGGTCTAATTCACCCCTCCACTTT. It codes for CASGLVPQGSNSPLHF.

J is TRBJ1-5 and V is TRBV27; D possibly corresponds to TRBD1 (6 bases). Germline V gives CDR1 MNHEY, CDR2 SMNVEV (reference sequence). V lost 6 bases, J lost 3 bases, and 12 bases lay in between. The CDR3 has 14 residues. CDR3 protein: CASRPTGSNQPQHF. The CDR3 bases are TGTGCCAGCAGACCTACAGGGTCCAATCAGCCCCAGCATTTT.

As DNA, the CDR3 is TGTGCCAGCAGTAGACAGATTCCACCGTCCTACGAGCAGTACTTC. It encodes CASSRQIPPSYEQYF. V is TRBV6-5 and J is TRBJ2-7, with D tentatively TRBD1 (5 bases). Between the trimmed V and J ends, which lost 5 bases and 1 base, there was a span of 15 bases. CDR1 and CDR2 from the germline V gene are MNHEY and SVGAGI. This CDR3 spans 15 amino acids.

The chain recombines TRBV12-5 with TRBJ2-2; the D is unclear. From germline, CDR1 is LGHNT and CDR2 FRNRAP. CDR3 size: 14 residues. V was shortened by 4 bases and J by 1 base, with 7 bases between the two germline ends. The CDR3 here is CASGSHWNTGELFF. CDR3 nucleotide sequence: TGTGCTAGTGGTTCCCACTGGAACACCGGGGAGCTGTTTTTT.

V is TRBV6-5 and J is TRBJ1-4, with 11 bases that match TRBD1. In germline, CDR1 is MNHEY, CDR2 SVGAGI. CDR3 length: 14 residues. J lost 7 bases, V lost 7 bases, and 5 bases had no gene match. CDR3 DNA: TGTGCCAGCACCCCGGGACAGGGGGGTGAAAAACTGTTTTTT. Translation: CASTPGQGGEKLFF.

The CDR3 nucleotides read TGTGCCAGTAGTATAGTGACCGCCAGGGGGAACTATGGCTACACCTTC. Translated, it gives CASSIVTARGNYGYTF. The chain has TRBV19 and TRBJ1-2, with 7 nucleotides matching TRBD1. Germline V gene sequence: CDR1 LNHDA, CDR2 SQIVND (reference sequence). The J segment lost 2 bases and the V segment lost 1 base, leaving 7 bases of the junction unmatched. This CDR3 spans 16 amino acids.

V gene TRBV7-6 combines with J gene TRBJ2-2; D perhaps matches TRBD2 (5 bases). This CDR3 is 15 amino acids long. V shed 6 bases and J shed 5 bases, with 16 bases lying between them. The germline CDR1 and CDR2 sequences are SGHVS and FNYEAQ. CDR3 in DNA: TGTGCCAGCAGATCTTTTGCGGGCGTAACCGGGGAGCTGTTTTTT. It encodes CASRSFAGVTGELFF.

The gene calls are TRBV19 and TRBJ2-7; 8 positions match TRBD1. V lost 4 bases, J lost 1 base, and 6 bases stayed unmatched. Germline V gene lookup returns CDR1 LNHDA and CDR2 SQIVND (reference sequence). The CDR3 consists of 15 residues. This CDR3 reads CASSTRTGSSYEQYF. In DNA form, the CDR3 reads TGTGCCAGTAGTACCCGGACAGGGAGTTCCTACGAGCAGTACTTC.

The CDR3 DNA reads TGTGCCAGCTCACCAGAGAGTAATTCACCCCTCCACTTT. Protein: CASSPESNSPLHF. V and J are TRBV18 and TRBJ1-6; D is unclear. This CDR3 has 13 residues. Germline loops: CDR1 KGHSH, CDR2 LQKENI. Trimming took off 2 bases at V and 6 bases at J, with 5 bases between the two ends.

The genes are TRBV5-6 and TRBJ2-5, with 8 nucleotides matching TRBD1. CDR3 size: 14 residues. CDR1 and CDR2 from the germline V gene are SGHDT and YYEEEE. Germline trimming cut 4 bases from V and 5 bases from J; bases unmatched to any gene: 7. The CDR3: CASSPGQGIETQYF. CDR3 in DNA: TGTGCCAGCAGCCCAGGACAGGGAATTGAGACCCAGTACTTC.

This clone was detected only a few times. The chain carries TRBV19 and TRBJ1-4, with 8 bases matching TRBD1. J was trimmed by 8 bases and V by 5 bases; bases with no gene match: 10. CDR1 and CDR2 (germline): LNHDA, SQIVND (reference sequence). The CDR3 spans 15 residues. DNA of the CDR3: TGTGCCAGTAGTTGGGGACAGGCTAAAGGGGAAAAACTGTTTTTT. The encoded protein is CASSWGQAKGEKLFF.

This chain's CDR3 is CASSLGGRPLGGYTF. In nucleotides, the CDR3 is TGTGCCAGCAGCTTAGGGGGGCGGCCACTCGGTGGCTACACCTTC. V is TRBV7-2 and J is TRBJ1-2, with a weak D call TRBD1 (6 bases). Germline lookup yields CDR1 SGHTA and CDR2 FQGNSA. This CDR3 contains 15 residues. Trimming stripped 1 base from V and 7 bases from J, with 16 bases between.

This clone was recorded once. The chain employs TRBV5-1 and TRBJ2-3, with D possibly TRBD2 on 7 matching bases. Germline CDR1 SGHRS, CDR2 YFSETQ. Trimming took 5 bases from V and 5 from J, leaving 15 bases between them. The CDR3 is 14 amino acids. Written as DNA, the CDR3 is TGCGCCAGCAGGACGGGGGGCCGAAAAGATACGCAGTATTTT. Its translation: CASRTGGRKDTQYF. Drawing the rest from reference TRBV5-1 and TRBJ2-3, the complete variable domain is KAGVTQTPRYLIKTRGQQVTLSCSPISGHRSVSWYQQTPGQGLQFLFEYFSETQRNKGNFPGRFSGRQFSNSRSEMNVSTLELGDSALYLCASRTGGRKDTQYFGPGTRLTVL.

The chain employs TRBV6-2 or TRBV6-3 and TRBJ1-5; tentative D call: TRBD1 (5 bases). The CDR3 consists of 15 residues. Germline CDR1 and CDR2: MNHEY and SVGEGT. V was trimmed by 2 bases and J by 0 bases, leaving 8 bases between them. The CDR3 loop is CASSYRGLSNQPQHF. The CDR3 region has the DNA TGTGCCAGCAGTTACAGGGGCCTTAGCAATCAGCCCCAGCATTTT.

The chain recombines TRBV3-1 (or the pseudogene TRBV3-2) with TRBJ2-2; a possible D gene is TRBD1 (5 bases). V was cut by 7 bases and J by 2 bases, with 14 bases left in between. Germline assignment: CDR1 LGHDT and CDR2 YNNKEL (reference sequence). CDR3 size: 15 residues. The CDR3 region is CASTLWGSNTGELFF. In nucleotides, the CDR3 is TGTGCCAGCACCCTATGGGGCAGTAACACCGGGGAGCTGTTTTTT.

Regarding this clone: In the same sample, other DNA sequences code for this CDR3. The gene calls are TRBV5-1 and TRBJ2-3; 9 bases are shared with TRBD1. Germline trimming cut 4 bases from V and 1 base from J; bases unmatched to any gene: 4. Per germline, CDR1 SGHRS and CDR2 YFSETQ. The CDR3 is 15 residues long. In DNA, the CDR3 is TGCGCCAGCAGCCTCCGGGACAGGGGCACAGATACGCAGTATTTT. Protein sequence: CASSLRDRGTDTQYF.

CDR3 residues: CASTVLGTGVNYGYTF. The DNA for the CDR3 is TGTGCCAGCACCGTACTCGGGACAGGGGTTAACTATGGCTACACCTTC. The chain uses TRBV5-6 and TRBJ1-2, with 10 bases fitting TRBD1. The CDR3 has 16 amino acids. The germline CDR1 and CDR2 sequences are SGHDT and YYEEEE. J was trimmed by 1 base and V by 6 bases; bases with no gene match: 9.

V and J are TRBV7-2 and TRBJ2-7; 10 positions agree with TRBD1. V dropped 4 bases and J dropped 2; count of bases not matched to a gene: 8. Germline V gene lookup returns CDR1 SGHTA and CDR2 FQGNSA. There are 16 residues in the CDR3. CDR3: CASSSRQGASAYEQYF. The CDR3, as DNA: TGTGCCAGCAGCTCCAGACAGGGGGCCTCAGCCTACGAGCAGTACTTC.

The chain carries TRBV7-9 and TRBJ1-1; 7 bases match TRBD1. CDR3 length: 13 residues. Germline V gives CDR1 SEHNR, CDR2 FQNEAQ (reference sequence). Trimming removed 3 bases from V and 9 bases from J; junction bases left unmatched: 7. CDR3 DNA: TGTGCCAGCAGCTTTGCTAGACAGGGAAAAGCTTTCTTT. It encodes CASSFARQGKAFF.

V usage is TRBV6-2 or TRBV6-3 and J usage is TRBJ2-5, with TRBD2 identical over 7 bases. There are 15 residues in the CDR3. Germline trimming cut 4 bases from V and 1 base from J; bases unmatched to any gene: 6. The V gene's germline CDR1 is MNHEY and CDR2 SVGEGT. CDR3 in amino acids: CASSLLRTSQETQYF. DNA for the CDR3: TGTGCCAGCAGTTTACTTAGGACTAGCCAAGAGACCCAGTACTTC.

This chain links TRBV19 with TRBJ2-5; the match to TRBD1 covers 8 bases. This CDR3 is 15 amino acids long. Losses at the gene ends were 7 bases for V and 5 bases for J; bases not matched to a gene: 12. Germline CDR1 and CDR2: LNHDA and SQIVND (reference sequence). The DNA for the CDR3 is TGTGCCAGTAAGGGGGCAGGGGGCGGATGGGAGACCCAGTACTTC. Protein: CASKGAGGGWETQYF.

The rearrangement uses TRBV10-3 and TRBJ1-6; 8 bases fit TRBD1. The germline CDR1 and CDR2 sequences are ENHRY and SYGVKD. V lost 4 bases to trimming and J lost 10 bases; unmatched junction nucleotides: 18. This CDR3 has 18 residues. For the CDR3, the DNA is TGTGCCATCAGTGGGCCCCCGGGACAGGTGGCTTTTCGGTCACCCCTCCACTTT. Its translation: CAISGPPGQVAFRSPLHF.

The chain joins TRBV7-2 to TRBJ2-7; TRBD2 matches 12 bases. Germline values: CDR1 SGHTA, CDR2 FQGNSA. This CDR3 is built from 15 residues. V lost 5 bases to trimming and J lost 2 bases; unmatched junction nucleotides: 4. The CDR3 is CASSLTSGGTYEQYF. The CDR3 DNA sequence: TGTGCCAGCAGCCTAACTAGCGGGGGGACCTACGAGCAGTACTTC.

This chain links TRBV18 with TRBJ1-5, with D perhaps TRBD1 (6 bases). The V end lost 2 bases, the J end lost 0 bases, and 17 bases lay between the germline ends. The CDR3 has 18 amino acids. From germline, CDR1 is KGHSH and CDR2 LQKENI. The CDR3: CASSPSGGLSHSNQPQHF. The CDR3 region has the DNA TGTGCCAGCTCACCATCCGGGGGGCTCAGCCATAGCAATCAGCCCCAGCATTTT.

This sequence joins TRBV30 and TRBJ2-2; D is perhaps TRBD1 (6 bases). Germline assignment: CDR1 GTSNPN and CDR2 SVGIG (reference sequence). The CDR3 covers 14 residues. Trimming removed 1 base from V and 7 bases from J, with 13 bases in between. CDR3 amino acids: CAWSGTIRGGELFF. The DNA for the CDR3 is TGTGCCTGGAGTGGGACAATCAGGGGCGGGGAGCTGTTTTTT.

V gene TRBV15 combines with J gene TRBJ1-5; D remains ambiguous. Looked up from germline, CDR1 is LNHNV and CDR2 is YYDKDF (reference sequence). V was cut by 1 base and J by 0 bases, with 4 bases left in between. The CDR3 consists of 14 residues. As DNA, the CDR3 is TGTGCCACCAGCAGAGCAAATAGCAATCAGCCCCAGCATTTT. Its translation is CATSRANSNQPQHF.

This chain connects TRBV4-1 to TRBJ1-6, with TRBD1 as a possible D gene (5 bases). CDR1 and CDR2 (germline): MGHRA, YSYEKL. The CDR3 covers 15 residues. V was pared by 8 bases and J by 5 bases, with 16 bases between. The CDR3 nucleotides are TGCGCCAGCGGGGCTTCTTATACCCATAATTCACCCCTCCACTTT. This encodes CASGASYTHNSPLHF.

Written as DNA, the CDR3 is TGTGCCAGCAGTTACAGGGGGGGGTTCGCCTACGTAAAGTACTTC. Its protein is CASSYRGGFAYVKYF. This chain links TRBV6-5 with TRBJ2-7, with a tentative D call TRBD2 (7 bases). Trimming took off 2 bases at V and 11 bases at J, with 22 bases between the two ends. This CDR3 is 15 amino acids long. Germline V gives CDR1 MNHEY, CDR2 SVGAGI.